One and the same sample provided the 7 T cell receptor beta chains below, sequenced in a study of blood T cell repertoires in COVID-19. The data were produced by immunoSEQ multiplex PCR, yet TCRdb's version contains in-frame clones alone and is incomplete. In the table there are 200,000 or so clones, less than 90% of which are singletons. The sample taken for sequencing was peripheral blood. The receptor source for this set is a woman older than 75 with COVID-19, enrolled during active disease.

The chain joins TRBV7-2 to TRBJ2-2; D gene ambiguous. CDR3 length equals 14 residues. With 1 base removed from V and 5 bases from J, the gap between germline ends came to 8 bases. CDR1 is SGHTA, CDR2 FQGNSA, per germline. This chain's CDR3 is CASSLVESTGELFF. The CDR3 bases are TGTGCCAGCAGCTTAGTTGAGTCGACCGGGGAGCTGTTTTTT.

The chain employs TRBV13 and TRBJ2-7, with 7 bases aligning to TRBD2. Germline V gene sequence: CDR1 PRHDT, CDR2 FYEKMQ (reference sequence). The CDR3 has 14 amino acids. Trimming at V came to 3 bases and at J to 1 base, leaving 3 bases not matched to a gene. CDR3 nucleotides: TGTGCCAGCAGCTTTGGCGGGGGATCCTACGAGCAGTACTTC. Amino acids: CASSFGGGSYEQYF.

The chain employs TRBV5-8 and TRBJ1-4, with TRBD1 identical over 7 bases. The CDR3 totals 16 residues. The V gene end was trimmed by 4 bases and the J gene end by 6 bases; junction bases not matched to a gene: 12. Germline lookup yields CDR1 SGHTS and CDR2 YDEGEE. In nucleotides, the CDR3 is TGTGCCAGCAGCATAAAACTGACAGGGCGGGATGAAAAACTGTTTTTT. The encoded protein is CASSIKLTGRDEKLFF.

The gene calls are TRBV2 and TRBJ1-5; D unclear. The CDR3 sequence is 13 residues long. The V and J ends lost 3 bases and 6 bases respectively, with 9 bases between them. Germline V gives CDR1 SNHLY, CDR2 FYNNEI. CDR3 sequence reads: CASSESQSQPQHF. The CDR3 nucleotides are TGTGCCAGCAGTGAGTCGCAGTCTCAGCCCCAGCATTTT.

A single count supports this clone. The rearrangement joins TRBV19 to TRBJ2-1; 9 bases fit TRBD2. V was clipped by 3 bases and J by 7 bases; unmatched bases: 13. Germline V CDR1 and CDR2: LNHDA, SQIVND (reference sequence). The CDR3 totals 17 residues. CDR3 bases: TGTGCCAGTAGTATTCAATCTGCGGGGGGGCCGAGGAATGAGCAGTTCTTC. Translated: CASSIQSAGGPRNEQFF. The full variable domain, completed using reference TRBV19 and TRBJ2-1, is DGGITQSPKYLFRKEGQNVTLSCEQNLNHDAMYWYRQDPGQGLRLIYYSQIVNDFQKGDIAEGYSVSREKKESFPLTVTSAQKNPTAFYLCASSIQSAGGPRNEQFFGPGTRLTVL.

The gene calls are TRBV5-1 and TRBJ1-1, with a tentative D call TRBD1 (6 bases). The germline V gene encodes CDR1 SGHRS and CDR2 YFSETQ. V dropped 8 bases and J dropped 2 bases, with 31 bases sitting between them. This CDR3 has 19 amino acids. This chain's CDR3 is CASQPGRGGATPINTEAFF. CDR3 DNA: TGCGCCAGTCAACCCGGGCGGGGGGGCGCGACGCCGATTAACACTGAAGCTTTCTTT. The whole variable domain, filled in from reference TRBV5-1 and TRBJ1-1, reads KAGVTQTPRYLIKTRGQQVTLSCSPISGHRSVSWYQQTPGQGLQFLFEYFSETQRNKGNFPGRFSGRQFSNSRSEMNVSTLELGDSALYLCASQPGRGGATPINTEAFFGQGTRLTVV.

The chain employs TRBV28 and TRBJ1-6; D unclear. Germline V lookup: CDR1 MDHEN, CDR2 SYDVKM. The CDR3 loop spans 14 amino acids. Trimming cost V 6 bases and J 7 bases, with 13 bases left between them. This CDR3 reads CASSYSEPNSPLHF. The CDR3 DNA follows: TGTGCCAGCAGCTACTCCGAGCCCAATTCACCCCTCCACTTT.